Listed here are 17 T cell receptor beta chains from one sample, sequenced in a study of blood T cell repertoires in COVID-19. The assay was immunoSEQ multiplex PCR, and TCRdb's table has in-frame clones only and misses some. The sample includes roughly 360,000 clones, roughly 87% of them seen just once. Sample: PBMCs or T cells enriched from blood (not recorded which). Every receptor here comes from a woman in her 50s who had recovered from COVID-19.

This chain connects TRBV6-2 or TRBV6-3 to TRBJ1-6, with D maybe TRBD1 (6 bases). Deletions cut 4 bases from V and 10 bases from J, with 17 bases between. The length of the CDR3 is 15 residues. Germline V gives CDR1 MNHEY, CDR2 SVGEGT. In DNA form, the CDR3 reads TGTGCCAGCAGTTCAGCGACCAGGGGCGGGTCACCCCTCCACTTT. Translating it yields CASSSATRGGSPLHF.

The V gene is TRBV6-5, the J gene TRBJ2-1; 7 bases map to TRBD2. The CDR3 consists of 15 residues. The germline CDR1 and CDR2 sequences are MNHEY and SVGAGI. The V segment lost 2 bases and the J segment 8 bases; nucleotides outside the gene matches: 9. CDR3 amino acids: CASSYGRVQIDEQFF. Here the CDR3 DNA reads TGTGCCAGCAGTTACGGGAGGGTCCAGATTGATGAGCAGTTCTTC.

Details on this clone: Other DNA sequences in this sample translate to the same CDR3. The rearrangement links TRBV5-1 to TRBJ1-1; possibly TRBD1 for D (6 bases). The CDR3 spans 14 residues. Trimming stripped 3 bases from V and 0 bases from J, with 9 bases between. Per the germline V gene, CDR1 is SGHRS and CDR2 is YFSETQ. The CDR3 DNA sequence: TGCGCCAGCAGCTCAGGACAGTTGAACACTGAAGCTTTCTTT. This gives the protein CASSSGQLNTEAFF.

V and J are TRBV30 and TRBJ1-1, with TRBD1 matching over 11 bases. Germline CDR1 and CDR2: GTSNPN and SVGIG (reference sequence). This CDR3 has 16 residues. J was trimmed by 4 bases and V by 0 bases; bases with no gene match: 7. CDR3 DNA: TGTGCCTGGAGTGTTCGGACAGGGGGCGTGGGCACTGAAGCTTTCTTT. Amino acid sequence: CAWSVRTGGVGTEAFF.

CDR3 nucleotides: TGTGCCTGTGTTGAGTTTGGGGGCCTGAACACTGAAGCTTTCTTT. Protein: CACVEFGGLNTEAFF. V is TRBV30 and J is TRBJ1-1; a possible D gene is TRBD1 (6 bases). Germline CDR1 reads GTSNPN; CDR2 reads SVGIG (reference sequence). The CDR3 length is 15 residues. With 6 bases removed from V and 0 bases from J, the gap between germline ends came to 17 bases.

This chain uses TRBV9 with TRBJ1-2; 7 positions match TRBD1. Trimming at V came to 0 bases and at J to 4 bases, leaving 15 bases not matched to a gene. CDR3 length: 18 residues. CDR1 SGDLS and CDR2 YYNGEE come from the germline V gene. This CDR3 is CASSVDGGTVLSGYGYTF. CDR3 nucleotides: TGTGCCAGCAGCGTAGATGGAGGGACAGTCCTTTCTGGCTATGGCTACACCTTC.

For this clone: The germline gene is not matched at one end of the junction; a read error may be the cause. V gene TRBV5-1 combines with J gene TRBJ1-5; 7 nucleotides align to TRBD1. There are 17 residues in the CDR3. Germline assignment: CDR1 SGHRS and CDR2 YFSETQ. DNA of the CDR3: TGCGTCAGCAGCTTGACCCCTACAGGGGCTGGAGGTCAGCCCCAGCATTTT. It codes for CVSSLTPTGAGGQPQHF. The full variable domain, in which reference TRBV5-1 and TRBJ1-5 provide the parts outside the CDR3, is KAGVTQTPRYLIKTRGQQVTLSCSPISGHRSVSWYQQTPGQGLQFLFEYFSETQRNKGNFPGRFSGRQFSNSRSEMNVSTLELGDSALYLCVSSLTPTGAGGQPQHFGDGTRLSIL.

The rearrangement joins TRBV11-2 to TRBJ2-5; 10 bases map to TRBD1. Germline CDR1 SGHAT, CDR2 FQNNGV. V dropped 5 bases and J dropped 5; count of bases not matched to a gene: 14. The CDR3 is made up of 17 amino acids. In DNA, the CDR3 is TGTGCCAGCAGCCCCGACAGGGGGCGAACGCGATGGGAGACCCAGTACTTC. Amino acid sequence: CASSPDRGRTRWETQYF.

The chain recombines TRBV27 with TRBJ1-5, with D hard to call. V lost 6 bases, J lost 3 bases, and 12 bases lay in between. The germline CDR1 and CDR2 sequences are MNHEY and SMNVEV (reference sequence). This CDR3 region has 14 residues. CDR3 sequence reads: CASSHRGINQPQHF. The CDR3 DNA follows: TGTGCCAGCAGCCACCGGGGTATCAATCAGCCCCAGCATTTT.

This clone was counted once. This sequence joins TRBV4-2 and TRBJ1-1; the D is unclear. CDR3 size: 13 residues. Germline CDR1 LGHNA, CDR2 YNFKEQ. V was shortened by 0 bases and J by 9 bases, with 11 bases between the two germline ends. This chain's CDR3 is CASSQDFAEKAFF. CDR3 coding DNA: TGTGCCAGCAGCCAAGATTTCGCAGAAAAAGCTTTCTTT.

The chain carries TRBV6-1 and TRBJ1-5; 7 bases match TRBD1. The V gene's germline CDR1 is MNHNS and CDR2 SASEGT. The junction had 10 bases not matched to a gene; V was cut back by 2 bases and J by 9 bases. The CDR3 covers 15 residues. CDR3 loop: CASSEPTGAGRPQHF. The CDR3, as DNA: TGTGCCAGCAGTGAACCCACAGGGGCCGGTCGGCCCCAGCATTTT.

The chain has TRBV27 and TRBJ2-3; 10 bases map to TRBD1. There are 17 residues in the CDR3. V shed 0 bases, J shed 2 bases, and the junction held 5 bases outside the gene matches. Germline CDR1 reads MNHEY; CDR2 reads SMNVEV (reference sequence). CDR3 in amino acids: CASSLSPDRGYTDTQYF. For the CDR3, the DNA is TGTGCCAGCAGTTTATCCCCGGACAGGGGGTACACAGATACGCAGTATTTT.

J is TRBJ2-3 and V is TRBV5-1, with 12 bases matching TRBD2. Losses at the gene ends were 4 bases for V and 2 bases for J; bases not matched to a gene: 5. The CDR3 length is 16 residues. The germline gives CDR1 SGHRS, CDR2 YFSETQ. CDR3 in amino acids: CASSAGLAGNTDTQYF. In DNA form, the CDR3 reads TGCGCCAGCAGCGCCGGACTAGCGGGGAACACAGATACGCAGTATTTT.

This CDR3 is CASSLVQAASDTQYF. DNA of the CDR3: TGTGCCAGCAGCTTAGTCCAGGCTGCATCAGATACGCAGTATTTT. The J gene is TRBJ2-3, the V gene TRBV7-9; D not certain. V lost 1 base to trimming and J lost 4 bases, with 12 bases between them. The CDR3 is made up of 15 amino acids. The germline gives CDR1 SEHNR, CDR2 FQNEAQ (reference sequence).

The chain employs TRBV30 and TRBJ2-1, with 11 bases that match TRBD2. Germline trimming cut 3 bases from V and 3 bases from J; bases unmatched to any gene: 7. The CDR3 runs to 16 residues. In germline, CDR1 is GTSNPN, CDR2 SVGIG (reference sequence). The CDR3 loop reads CAWSRPTSGSYNEQFF. The CDR3 nucleotides are TGTGCCTGGAGCCGACCAACTAGCGGGAGCTACAATGAGCAGTTCTTC.

This clone has just one count. The chain couples TRBV7-2 to TRBJ2-5, with 16 bases that match TRBD2. V trimming: 5 bases; J trimming: 5 bases; junction bases outside the gene matches: 8. The CDR3 covers 17 residues. CDR1 SGHTA and CDR2 FQGNSA come from the germline V gene. The CDR3 sequence: CASSHGTSGGASETQYF. The CDR3 DNA is TGTGCCAGCAGCCACGGGACTAGCGGGGGGGCCTCGGAGACCCAGTACTTC.

The gene calls are TRBV11-2 and TRBJ2-7; 9 bases are shared with TRBD1. Looked up from germline, CDR1 is SGHAT and CDR2 is FQNNGV. The trim removed 4 bases at V and 3 bases at J, leaving 13 bases unmatched. The CDR3 covers 17 residues. The CDR3 DNA follows: TGTGCCAGCAGCTCTAGCGGAAGACCGGGACAGGGCTACGAGCAGTACTTC. Its protein is CASSSSGRPGQGYEQYF.